These 5 T cell receptor beta chains share one sample of origin, sequenced in a study of beta chain features in type 1 diabetes. Every bit of the isolated RNA underwent reverse transcription, so sequencing read expressed TCRB transcripts. Produced via immunoSEQ multiplex PCR; TCRdb's table is partial and in-frame only. This table has roughly 170,000 clones, 10% to 15% appearing once. Sequenced input: central memory CD4+ T cells from blood. These receptors were obtained from a woman between 18 and 29 years old in good health.

The chain has TRBV11-3 and TRBJ2-1; D is unresolved. The length of the CDR3 is 15 residues. Germline CDR1 is SGHNT and CDR2 is YENEEA. Trimming took 1 base from V and 7 from J, leaving 14 bases between them. CDR3 loop: CASSLGGYLRNEQFF. DNA for the CDR3: TGTGCCAGCAGCTTAGGCGGTTACCTTAGGAATGAGCAGTTCTTC.

This clone occurred a few times. Other DNA sequences within the sample encode an identical CDR3. The V call is TRBV29-1, the J call TRBJ1-1; a possible D gene is TRBD1 (6 bases). This CDR3 has 13 residues. From germline, CDR1 is SQVTM and CDR2 ANQGSEA. With 6 bases removed from V and 1 base from J, the gap between germline ends came to 12 bases. The CDR3 DNA reads TGCAGCGTCGCCTGGGGGCCGAACACTGAAGCTTTCTTT. Translated, it gives CSVAWGPNTEAFF.

This CDR3 reads CASSRFPSGGSRNEQFF. The CDR3 DNA is TGTGCCAGCAGCCGTTTTCCTAGCGGGGGGAGTCGGAATGAGCAGTTCTTC. The chain links TRBV11-2 to TRBJ2-1; 11 bases align to TRBD2. The CDR3 is 17 residues long. Trimming at V came to 5 bases and at J to 7 bases, leaving 13 bases not matched to a gene. CDR1 is SGHAT and CDR2 is FQNNGV in the germline V gene.

The rearrangement joins TRBV19 to TRBJ2-7, with 10 bases identical to TRBD2. The junction had 18 bases not matched to a gene; V was cut back by 3 bases and J by 7 bases. Germline CDR1 reads LNHDA; CDR2 reads SQIVND (reference sequence). CDR3 length equals 18 residues. This CDR3 reads CASSIHLSLSGRAGEQYF. The CDR3 region has the DNA TGTGCCAGTAGTATCCACCTGTCGTTAAGCGGGAGGGCGGGAGAGCAGTACTTC. The full variable domain, in which reference TRBV19 and TRBJ2-7 provide the parts outside the CDR3, is DGGITQSPKYLFRKEGQNVTLSCEQNLNHDAMYWYRQDPGQGLRLIYYSQIVNDFQKGDIAEGYSVSREKKESFPLTVTSAQKNPTAFYLCASSIHLSLSGRAGEQYFGPGTRLTVT.

This clone turned up a few times. The V call is TRBV7-2, the J call TRBJ1-5; D perhaps matches TRBD1 (6 bases). Germline-derived CDR1 and CDR2 are SGHTA and FQGNSA. The CDR3 length is 16 residues. V was pared by 5 bases and J by 1 base, with 15 bases between. In DNA form, the CDR3 reads TGTGCCAGCAGCGGAACAGGGACCTTGAGCAATCAGCCCCAGCATTTT. Its protein product is CASSGTGTLSNQPQHF.